This T cell receptor (beta chain) was recovered during a study of cytomegalovirus exposure and HLA in healthy donors. Regarding the study as a whole: In a later analysis, most CMV-associated TCR beta chains appeared HLA-restricted.

With 60 Vbeta and 13 Jbeta primers, the PCR was carried out. The table came from immunoSEQ multiplex PCR; TCRdb's copy has only in-frame clones and leaves some out. In the table there are some 120,000 clones, approximately 80% of which are singletons. CDR1 is MGHRA, CDR2 YSYEKL, per germline. J lost 4 bases, V lost 0 bases, and 6 bases had no gene match. The CDR3 has 16 amino acids. As for this clone: The antigen remains undetermined.

V gene TRBV4-1 combines with J gene TRBJ1-3; 7 bases line up with TRBD1. The receptor was derived from a male donor in good health and CMV-seronegative. Sequenced input: PBMCs. The CDR3 region is CASSQDRQGGGNTIYF. CDR3 DNA: TGCGCCAGCAGCCAAGATCGTCAGGGGGGAGGAAACACCATATATTTT.